This T cell receptor (beta chain) emerged from a study of PD-1 blockade in classical Hodgkin lymphoma. Study-wide results and limits: The causes of the repertoire differences, possibly disease activity or prior therapy, remain undefined. There was a significant rise in CD4+ TCR diversity by C4D1, with no such rise for CD8+.

Relapses following autologous stem cell transplantation were seen in all patients, with brentuximab vedotin exposure varying. Through magnetic negative selection, CD8+ T cells were separated from PBMCs that had been thawed. Best response was recorded as complete response, partial response or progressive disease. Sequencing was performed with immunoSEQ multiplex PCR; in TCRdb, only in-frame clones are kept and a portion is missing. The sample has about 5,500 clones, nearly 55% seen once. Of note for this clone: The antigen remains undetermined.

Germline CDR1 is MNHNY and CDR2 is SVGAGI (reference sequence). CDR3 length: 12 amino acids. V was pared by 7 bases and J by 0 bases, with 4 bases between. The receptor's source is a human donor with classical Hodgkin lymphoma. This chain connects TRBV6-6 to TRBJ1-3; D uncertain. Material: CD8+ T cells from blood, obtained at baseline. This chain's CDR3 is CASTDSGNTIYF. Written as DNA, the CDR3 is TGTGCCAGCACAGACTCTGGAAACACCATATATTTT.